What follows are 9 T cell receptor beta chains derived from one specimen sequenced in a study of T cell responses to AZD1222 COVID-19 vaccine. Clones were sequenced by immunoSEQ multiplex PCR, and TCRdb holds only the in-frame ones, with some missing. The sample yields 180,000 or so clones, about 91% seen once. The sequenced sample was peripheral blood, obtained 28 days after the second AZD1222 dose. All receptors derive from an adult who received the AZD1222 COVID-19 vaccine.

The V gene is TRBV5-1, the J gene TRBJ1-2; TRBD1 matches 9 bases. CDR1 and CDR2 (germline): SGHRS, YFSETQ. With 2 bases clipped from V and 6 bases from J, the junction kept 5 bases outside the gene matches. The CDR3 contains 14 residues. The CDR3: CASSLPTGGHGYTF. In DNA, the CDR3 is TGCGCCAGCAGCTTACCTACAGGGGGCCATGGCTACACCTTC.

The CDR3 nucleotides are TGCGCCAGCAGCCAAGATTTGGACCCTATTTTAGCCCAGCATTTT. It specifies CASSQDLDPILAQHF. The chain has TRBV4-1 and TRBJ1-5; D gene unclear. V was clipped by 0 bases and J by 11 bases, with 17 bases between them. The CDR3 has 15 residues. Germline V gene lookup returns CDR1 MGHRA and CDR2 YSYEKL.

V is TRBV18 and J is TRBJ2-7, with TRBD1 as a possible D gene (6 bases). The length of the CDR3 is 13 residues. Trimming removed 3 bases from V and 4 bases from J, with 10 bases in between. Germline-derived CDR1 and CDR2 are KGHSH and LQKENI. The CDR3 bases are TGTGCCAGCTCACCGCCAGGACAGTACGAGCAGTACTTC. Its protein is CASSPPGQYEQYF.

The rearrangement links TRBV5-5 to TRBJ2-7; the match to TRBD1 covers 8 bases. The CDR3 runs to 14 residues. Germline CDR1 and CDR2: SGHKS and YYEKEE (reference sequence). V lost 3 bases and J lost 5; bases outside the gene matches: 7. The CDR3 here is CASSSWTGYDEQYF. CDR3 nucleotide sequence: TGTGCCAGCAGCTCCTGGACAGGGTACGACGAGCAGTACTTC.

This clone was counted once. The CDR3 DNA reads as TGTGCCAGCAGCCTCACTAGCGGTGGGTCCTACGAGCAGTACTTC. Translation: CASSLTSGGSYEQYF. The chain employs TRBV7-6 and TRBJ2-7; 8 bases map to TRBD2. V trimming: 5 bases; J trimming: 1 base; junction bases outside the gene matches: 7. The CDR3 runs to 15 residues. Germline CDR1 SGHVS, CDR2 FNYEAQ. The whole variable domain, remainder taken from reference TRBV7-6 and TRBJ2-7, is GAGVSQSPRYKVTKRGQDVALRCDPISGHVSLYWYRQALGQGPEFLTYFNYEAQQDKSGLPNDRFSAERPEGSISTLTIQRTEQRDSAMYRCASSLTSGGSYEQYFGPGTRLTVT.

V is TRBV20-1 and J is TRBJ1-6; D remains ambiguous. Germline V gene sequence: CDR1 DFQATT, CDR2 SNEGSKA (reference sequence). V lost 2 bases and J lost 10, with 6 bases in between. The CDR3 totals 11 residues. The DNA of the CDR3 is TGCAGTGCTAGACTCTCATCACCCCTCCACTTT. Translation: CSARLSSPLHF.

The CDR3: CASLGGGPHEQYF. The CDR3 region has the DNA TGTGCCAGCCTCGGGGGCGGCCCCCACGAGCAGTACTTC. The chain carries TRBV6-4 and TRBJ2-7; D assignment may be TRBD1 or TRBD2 (6 bases each). V lost 8 bases, J lost 5 bases, and 16 bases lay in between. Germline lookup yields CDR1 MRHNA and CDR2 SNTAGT. This CDR3 is 13 amino acids long.

In this sample, this clone turned up once. The chain is built from TRBV5-1 and TRBJ1-2; 9 bases are shared with TRBD1. The V gene end was trimmed by 0 bases and the J gene end by 8 bases; junction bases not matched to a gene: 8. Germline CDR1 reads SGHRS; CDR2 reads YFSETQ. This CDR3 contains 15 residues. This chain's CDR3 is CASSLDRGLAGGYTF. In nucleotides, the CDR3 is TGCGCCAGCAGCTTGGACAGGGGGCTCGCGGGAGGCTACACCTTC.

The chain combines TRBV19 with TRBJ2-3; D is possibly TRBD2 (6 bases). This CDR3 region has 14 residues. Germline V gene data show CDR1 as LNHDA and CDR2 as SQIVND (reference sequence). Trimming removed 8 bases at V and 4 bases at J, with 16 bases between. This chain's CDR3 is CASSSGREADTQYF. DNA for the CDR3: TGTGCCAGTTCCTCGGGCAGGGAGGCAGATACGCAGTATTTT.